The 27 T cell receptor beta chains in this list originate from one sample, sequenced in a study of cytomegalovirus exposure and HLA in healthy donors. This PCR relied on a set of 60 Vbeta primers and 13 Jbeta primers. The protocol was immunoSEQ multiplex PCR, while the TCRdb copy is restricted to in-frame clones and leaves out a portion. The sample records some 100,000 clones, under 90% being singletons. The sequencing input was PBMCs. The receptors derive from a young woman in good health and CMV-seronegative.

The chain's CDR3 is CASSQWGGSQRLDTQYF. The CDR3 DNA is TGTGCCAGCAGTCAATGGGGGGGCTCGCAGCGGTTAGATACGCAGTATTTT. The J gene is TRBJ2-3, the V gene TRBV5-4, with D maybe TRBD2 (7 bases). Per the germline V gene, CDR1 is SGHNT and CDR2 is YYREEE (reference sequence). V shed 5 bases and J shed 5 bases, with 24 bases lying between them. The length of the CDR3 is 17 residues.

The chain recombines TRBV27 with TRBJ2-3; the match to TRBD1 covers 7 bases. In germline, CDR1 is MNHEY, CDR2 SMNVEV (reference sequence). V lost 7 bases and J lost 1; bases outside the gene matches: 2. The CDR3 sequence is 13 residues long. The CDR3 DNA follows: TGTGCCAGCACTGACAGGGGCACAGATACGCAGTATTTT. This gives the protein CASTDRGTDTQYF.

This clone has only one observation. V is TRBV2 and J is TRBJ2-3; 9 nucleotides align to TRBD1. CDR1 SNHLY and CDR2 FYNNEI come from the germline V gene. This CDR3 is built from 15 residues. The ends lost 6 bases at V and 6 bases at J; junction bases unmatched: 10. The CDR3 here is CASRAHRGLPDTQYF. CDR3 coding DNA: TGTGCCAGCAGAGCCCACAGGGGGCTTCCCGATACGCAGTATTTT.

As for this clone: The identical CDR3 is also encoded by other nucleotide sequences in the sample. This rearrangement joins TRBV5-1 to TRBJ2-4, with D perhaps TRBD2 (6 bases). V lost 3 bases, J lost 3 bases, and 19 bases lay in between. In germline, CDR1 is SGHRS, CDR2 YFSETQ. This CDR3 region has 17 residues. CDR3 nucleotide sequence: TGCGCCAGCAGCTCCAACCAAGCGGGCCAAGACAAAAACATTCAGTACTTC. It is translated as CASSSNQAGQDKNIQYF.

Of note for this clone: An end of the junction does not agree with germline; a read error may underlie this. The chain combines TRBV4-2 with TRBJ2-7; 9 bases are a match to TRBD1. In germline, CDR1 is LGHNA, CDR2 YNFKEQ. This CDR3 is 13 amino acids long. The CDR3 loop reads CASSQEERDRVGF. CDR3 nucleotide sequence: TGTGCCAGCAGCCAAGAAGAGCGGGACAGGGTAGGCTTC.

This clone has only a few counts. The V gene is TRBV7-8, the J gene TRBJ1-2; D may be TRBD1 (6 bases). CDR1 and CDR2 from the germline V gene are SGHVS and FQNEAQ. The CDR3 consists of 16 residues. Deletions cut 3 bases from V and 4 bases from J, with 18 bases between. As DNA, the CDR3 is TGTGCCAGCAGCTTCGAGACAGGAGGACTTGTCTATGGCTACACCTTC. The encoded protein is CASSFETGGLVYGYTF.

V is TRBV2 and J is TRBJ1-6; D remains unclear. Germline-derived CDR1 and CDR2 are SNHLY and FYNNEI. Between the trimmed V and J ends, which lost 8 bases and 10 bases, there was a span of 15 bases. The CDR3 loop spans 13 amino acids. The CDR3 region has the DNA TGTGCCAGCGGGAGGGAAGGGAACTCACCCCTCCACTTT. Its protein product is CASGREGNSPLHF.

V and J are TRBV30 and TRBJ2-1, with D tentatively TRBD2 (5 bases). V lost 5 bases, J lost 5 bases, and 10 bases lay in between. Germline CDR1 GTSNPN, CDR2 SVGIG (reference sequence). The CDR3 runs to 12 residues. Here the CDR3 DNA reads TGTGCCTGGGGGCAGCGGAACAATGAGCAGTTCTTC. Its protein product is CAWGQRNNEQFF.

The J gene is TRBJ2-7, the V gene TRBV6-5; 11 positions match TRBD2. The germline V gene encodes CDR1 MNHEY and CDR2 SVGAGI. With 2 bases clipped from V and 3 bases from J, the junction kept 3 bases outside the gene matches. The length of the CDR3 is 15 residues. As DNA, the CDR3 is TGTGCCAGCAGTTACCCCGGGACTAGCGGCTACGAGCAGTACTTC. Its protein product is CASSYPGTSGYEQYF.

For this clone: Additional DNA sequences in this sample encode the identical CDR3. The CDR3 sequence: CASSFASEGDTQYF. The CDR3, as DNA: TGTGCCAGCAGTTTTGCTAGCGAGGGGGATACGCAGTATTTT. V and J are TRBV6-5 and TRBJ2-3, with D perhaps matching TRBD2 (6 bases). Germline V CDR1 and CDR2: MNHEY, SVGAGI. The CDR3 totals 14 residues. V was cut by 4 bases and J by 6 bases, with 14 bases left in between.

This clone was recorded a few times. The chain carries TRBV5-6 and TRBJ2-7; 11 bases match TRBD2. The germline gives CDR1 SGHDT, CDR2 YYEEEE. The CDR3 extends over 14 amino acids. With V trimmed by 6 bases and J by 6 bases, 8 bases remained unmatched. CDR3 amino acids: CASTTLAGVSEQYF. CDR3 in DNA: TGTGCCAGCACCACACTAGCGGGAGTCTCCGAGCAGTACTTC.

V is TRBV19 and J is TRBJ2-3, with D maybe TRBD2 (6 bases). The V end lost 8 bases, the J end lost 2 bases, and 14 bases lay between the germline ends. CDR3 length: 14 amino acids. Germline CDR1 and CDR2: LNHDA and SQIVND (reference sequence). CDR3 sequence: CASRVGSSTDTQYF. CDR3 sequence (DNA): TGTGCCAGTCGAGTCGGGAGCTCCACAGATACGCAGTATTTT.

This chain connects TRBV27 to TRBJ1-1; the D is unclear. This CDR3 comprises 17 residues. Germline CDR1 MNHEY, CDR2 SMNVEV (reference sequence). The V end lost 6 bases, the J end lost 0 bases, and 20 bases lay between the germline ends. CDR3 coding DNA: TGTGCCAGCAGCCCCCGGGCCCTCGGCGGGATGAACACTGAAGCTTTCTTT. Translating it yields CASSPRALGGMNTEAFF.

In this sample, this clone turned up a few times. This chain joins TRBV7-2 and TRBJ2-7; 7 bases match TRBD1. Germline V lookup: CDR1 SGHTA, CDR2 FQGNSA. The CDR3 spans 16 residues. V shed 2 bases and J 0 bases; nucleotides not matched to a gene: 7. CDR3 bases: TGTGCCAGCAGCTTACCGACCAGGGGGAGCTCCTACGAGCAGTACTTC. Its translation is CASSLPTRGSSYEQYF.

This sequence joins TRBV11-2 and TRBJ1-1; no reliable D call. The CDR3 has 16 residues. CDR1 and CDR2 from the germline V gene are SGHAT and FQNNGV. The ends were cut back, 3 bases at V and 4 bases at J, with 18 bases in the middle. DNA of the CDR3: TGTGCCAGCAGCTTCGAAACCTCCCCGCGTGGCACTGAAGCTTTCTTT. It encodes CASSFETSPRGTEAFF.

The rearrangement joins TRBV4-1 to TRBJ2-3, with a weak D call TRBD2 (5 bases). Germline V gene lookup returns CDR1 MGHRA and CDR2 YSYEKL. Trimming pared 3 bases from V and 0 bases from J, leaving 10 bases between. The CDR3 spans 15 residues. The CDR3 DNA reads TGCGCCAGCAGCCATAGGAGGATTAGCACAGATACGCAGTATTTT. Amino acid sequence: CASSHRRISTDTQYF.

The gene calls are TRBV7-9 and TRBJ2-7; tentative D call: TRBD1 (5 bases). The CDR3 contains 13 residues. Germline V gene sequence: CDR1 SEHNR, CDR2 FQNEAQ (reference sequence). V was shortened by 4 bases and J by 2 bases, with 9 bases between the two germline ends. For the CDR3, the DNA is TGTGCCAGCAGCTGGCAGGGCCCCTACGAGCAGTACTTC. Its translation: CASSWQGPYEQYF.

The V call is TRBV6-5, the J call TRBJ2-5, with D tentatively TRBD1 (6 bases). The J call may be in error: the DNA end matches TRBJ2-7 better. The CDR3 contains 14 residues. Germline-derived CDR1 and CDR2 are MNHEY and SVGAGI. CDR3 in amino acids: CASSTGTSTREQYF. DNA of the CDR3: TGTGCCAGCAGTACAGGGACGTCTACCCGCGAGCAGTACTTC.

The chain carries TRBV6-5 and TRBJ2-7; D possibly corresponds to TRBD2 (6 bases). The CDR3 is made up of 16 amino acids. Germline loops: CDR1 MNHEY, CDR2 SVGAGI. Deletions cut 0 bases from V and 3 bases from J, with 15 bases between. The CDR3 loop reads CASSYSGGSRIYEQYF. The CDR3 nucleotides read TGTGCCAGCAGTTACTCTGGGGGGAGCAGGATCTACGAGCAGTACTTC.

This rearrangement joins TRBV10-3 to TRBJ1-4; a possible D gene is TRBD1 (5 bases). The germline gives CDR1 ENHRY, CDR2 SYGVKD. This CDR3 contains 13 residues. V was shortened by 10 bases and J by 2 bases, with 11 bases between the two germline ends. For the CDR3, the DNA is TGTGCCACCATGGCAGGGACTAATGAAAAACTGTTTTTT. Protein: CATMAGTNEKLFF.

The V and J genes are TRBV7-8 and TRBJ2-2; 8 bases are shared with TRBD1. CDR3 length: 18 residues. Germline V gene data show CDR1 as SGHVS and CDR2 as FQNEAQ. J was trimmed by 0 bases and V by 2 bases; bases with no gene match: 8. The CDR3 reads CASSLNPARGPNTGELFF. In nucleotides, the CDR3 is TGTGCCAGCAGCTTAAACCCAGCCAGGGGGCCGAACACCGGGGAGCTGTTTTTT.

V and J are TRBV10-3 and TRBJ2-5, with TRBD2 matching 13 bases. TRBJ2-7 explains the end of the DNA better; the J call may be wrong. Germline loops: CDR1 ENHRY, CDR2 SYGVKD. The CDR3 consists of 15 residues. The CDR3 sequence: CAISDGTSGAYEQYF. CDR3 in DNA: TGTGCCATCAGTGACGGGACTAGCGGGGCCTACGAGCAGTACTTC.

The CDR3 reads CASSLGGQGDNSPLHF. The CDR3 nucleotides are TGTGCCAGCAGCTTAGGGGGACAGGGAGATAATTCACCCCTCCACTTT. The rearrangement uses TRBV7-6 and TRBJ1-6; 9 bases are a match to TRBD1. The ends lost 1 base at V and 5 bases at J; junction bases unmatched: 3. Germline V lookup: CDR1 SGHVS, CDR2 FNYEAQ. The CDR3 contains 16 residues.

The chain recombines TRBV5-4 with TRBJ2-1; a weak D match, TRBD1 (7 bases). From germline, CDR1 is SGHNT and CDR2 YYREEE (reference sequence). The CDR3 length is 15 residues. Trimming cost V 6 bases and J 7 bases, with 20 bases left between them. The CDR3 here is CASNLGGGFMNEQFF. The DNA for the CDR3 is TGTGCCAGCAACCTTGGAGGGGGCTTTATGAATGAGCAGTTCTTC.

V is TRBV9 and J is TRBJ2-7; D may be TRBD2 (6 bases). Trimming removed 2 bases at V and 4 bases at J, with 13 bases between. The CDR3 runs to 14 residues. CDR1 is SGDLS, CDR2 YYNGEE, per germline. In DNA, the CDR3 is TGTGCCAGCAGCGTCGGCGGGAACACTTACGAGCAGTACTTC. It codes for CASSVGGNTYEQYF. Variable domain in full (rest from reference TRBV9 and TRBJ2-7): DSGVTQTPKHLITATGQRVTLRCSPRSGDLSVYWYQQSLDQGLQFLIQYYNGEERAKGNILERFSAQQFPDLHSELNLSSLELGDSALYFCASSVGGNTYEQYFGPGTRLTVT.

The V call is TRBV19, the J call TRBJ1-4; no clear D. CDR3 size: 14 residues. Germline assignment: CDR1 LNHDA and CDR2 SQIVND (reference sequence). Trimming shortened V by 7 bases and J by 0 bases, and 9 bases separated the two germline ends. CDR3 loop: CASNTGATNEKLFF. CDR3 coding DNA: TGTGCCAGTAATACGGGTGCAACTAATGAAAAACTGTTTTTT.

The chain recombines TRBV28 with TRBJ2-7; perhaps TRBD2 as D (6 bases). CDR1 is MDHEN and CDR2 is SYDVKM in the germline V gene. The CDR3 has 11 amino acids. V was shortened by 6 bases and J by 3 bases, with 6 bases between the two germline ends. Written as DNA, the CDR3 is TGTGCCAGCAGGGGACTCTACGAGCAGTACTTC. This translates into CASRGLYEQYF.